The rows below give T cell receptor beta chains drawn from one sample of a study of graft-versus-host responses after intestinal transplantation. Assay used: immunoSEQ multiplex PCR; TCRdb lists only in-frame clones, some missing. The table lists more than 13,000 clones, under 70% of them singletons, with 7.5% to 10% in the top ten. Sequenced material: ileum tissue, taken 650 to 700 days after intestinal transplantation. The receptors originated from a human patient who received an intestinal transplant, so some T cells may come from the graft donor. CDR3s include the opening cysteine and the closing phenylalanine or tryptophan. Each record gives: clone size, J gene, V gene, D gene, CDR3 DNA, CDR3 protein. A D gene is named only where the DNA matches it firmly. The size field is filled for only some rows; it gives once, few, many or a size class.

abundance: .; j_gene: TRBJ1-1; v_gene: TRBV7-2; d_gene: .; CDR3nt: TGTGCCAGCAGCTTAGTCGCAGGGGCGATCACTGAAGCTTTCTTT; CDR3aa: CASSLVAGAITEAFF
abundance: few; j_gene: TRBJ1-1; v_gene: TRBV21-1; d_gene: .; CDR3nt: TGTGCCAGCAGGTGGACTTCCAAGTTT; CDR3aa: CASRWTSKF
abundance: once; j_gene: TRBJ1-1; v_gene: TRBV19; d_gene: TRBD1; CDR3nt: TGTGCCAGTAGCCTGGACAGGGGGCGCACTGAAGCTTTCTTT; CDR3aa: CASSLDRGRTEAFF
abundance: few; j_gene: TRBJ1-1; v_gene: TRBV5-1; d_gene: TRBD1; CDR3nt: TGCGCCAGCAGCTTGGTTGCAGGGGGGAACACTGAAGCTTTCTTT; CDR3aa: CASSLVAGGNTEAFF
abundance: .; j_gene: TRBJ2-6; v_gene: TRBV10-3; d_gene: TRBD2; CDR3nt: TGTGCCCTATCTAGCGGGGGGCTCTCTGGGGCCAACGTCCTGACTTTC; CDR3aa: CALSSGGLSGANVLTF
abundance: few; j_gene: TRBJ1-5; v_gene: TRBV5-1; d_gene: TRBD1; CDR3nt: TGCGCCAGCAGCCGGGACAGCTTAAATCAGCCCCAGCATTTT; CDR3aa: CASSRDSLNQPQHF
abundance: .; j_gene: TRBJ2-7; v_gene: TRBV5-4; d_gene: TRBD1; CDR3nt: TGTGCCAGCAGCTTGAGGTTAGGGACAGCGTCCTACGAGCAGTACTTC; CDR3aa: CASSLRLGTASYEQYF
abundance: .; j_gene: TRBJ2-1; v_gene: TRBV30; d_gene: .; CDR3nt: TGTGCCTGGAGGGAAAACCGGGACTTTCGTTTCTATGAGCAGTTCTTC; CDR3aa: CAWRENRDFRFYEQFF
abundance: .; j_gene: TRBJ1-1; v_gene: TRBV7-9; d_gene: .; CDR3nt: TGTGCCAGCAGCTTAGGGGCCTCGAACACTGAAGCTTTCTTT; CDR3aa: CASSLGASNTEAFF
abundance: .; j_gene: TRBJ2-3; v_gene: TRBV7-9; d_gene: .; CDR3nt: TGTGCCAGCAGCTCCCAGGGCCTCCTCACAGATACGCAGTATTTT; CDR3aa: CASSSQGLLTDTQYF
abundance: few; j_gene: TRBJ2-7; v_gene: TRBV4-1; d_gene: .; CDR3nt: TGCGCCAGCAGCCAAGAGACAGCTCCTCTGAGCTACGAGCAGTACTTC; CDR3aa: CASSQETAPLSYEQYF
abundance: .; j_gene: TRBJ2-3; v_gene: TRBV5-1; d_gene: TRBD1; CDR3nt: TGCGCCAGCAGCCACCAGGGGGCAGGCACAGATACGCAGTATTTT; CDR3aa: CASSHQGAGTDTQYF
abundance: .; j_gene: TRBJ1-6; v_gene: TRBV2; d_gene: TRBD1; CDR3nt: TGTGCCAGCAGTGAACTCGACCCCGGATGGACAGGGTTTCCCTCCTCACCCCTCCACTTT; CDR3aa: CASSELDPGWTGFPSSPLHF
abundance: .; j_gene: TRBJ1-5; v_gene: TRBV7-2; d_gene: TRBD1; CDR3nt: TGTGCCAGCAGCTTATGGGACAGCCGAAATCAGCCCCAGCATTTT; CDR3aa: CASSLWDSRNQPQHF
abundance: .; j_gene: TRBJ1-6; v_gene: TRBV7-2; d_gene: .; CDR3nt: TGTGCCAGCAGCCTGGACAGCTCCTATAATTCACCCCTCCACTTT; CDR3aa: CASSLDSSYNSPLHF
abundance: .; j_gene: TRBJ2-1; v_gene: TRBV12-5; d_gene: .; CDR3nt: TGTGCTAGTGGTTTGTATCAGGGGTATGAGCAGTTCTTC; CDR3aa: CASGLYQGYEQFF
abundance: .; j_gene: TRBJ2-3; v_gene: TRBV2; d_gene: .; CDR3nt: TGTGCCAGCAGTTCTCGACTAGTCCTCGATACGCAGTATTTT; CDR3aa: CASSSRLVLDTQYF
abundance: .; j_gene: TRBJ2-4; v_gene: TRBV7-2; d_gene: .; CDR3nt: TGTGCCAGCAGCAACCAGGAGGACATTCAGTACTTC; CDR3aa: CASSNQEDIQYF
abundance: once; j_gene: TRBJ1-2; v_gene: TRBV7-9; d_gene: .; CDR3nt: TGTGCCAGCAGCTTGGGTCAGGTCTATGGCTACACCTTC; CDR3aa: CASSLGQVYGYTF
abundance: .; j_gene: TRBJ2-1; v_gene: TRBV6-1; d_gene: TRBD2; CDR3nt: TGTGCCAGCAGTGAATCGACTAGCGGCGGCAATGAGCAGTTCTTC; CDR3aa: CASSESTSGGNEQFF
abundance: .; j_gene: TRBJ2-3; v_gene: TRBV25-1; d_gene: TRBD2; CDR3nt: TGTGCCAGCAGTGATACTAGCGGGGGGTACGGGGATACGCAGTATTTT; CDR3aa: CASSDTSGGYGDTQYF
abundance: .; j_gene: TRBJ2-6; v_gene: TRBV4-1; d_gene: TRBD1; CDR3nt: TGCGCCAGCAGCCAAACCCGACAGGGATTCGACTCATCTGGGGCCAACGTCCTGACTTTC; CDR3aa: CASSQTRQGFDSSGANVLTF